The present T cell receptor (beta chain) was sequenced within a study of blood T cell repertoires in COVID-19. For the study at large: There were acute and convalescent COVID-19 samples, and they came from the United States, Italy and Spain.

Germline V lookup: CDR1 SEHNR, CDR2 FQNEAQ (reference sequence). There are 13 residues in the CDR3. The ends were cut back, 5 bases at V and 1 base at J, with 8 bases in the middle. Original processing notes: By means of reference gene primer amplification, nucleated cell counts were estimated. Some clones are missing from TCRdb's copy, which holds only in-frame ones; the method was immunoSEQ multiplex PCR. Clone size and the V and J calls come from that table; the DNA yielded D and trimming. Of around 65,000 clones in the sample, 65% to 80% are singletons; the top ten hold 18%. Specimen: peripheral blood. The source of this sequence is a man aged 55-75 years with acute or convalescent COVID-19. This chain connects TRBV7-9 to TRBJ1-1; TRBD1 might be the D (5 bases). The CDR3, as DNA: TGTGCCAGCAGCCGAACAGGGAACACTGAAGCTTTCTTT. Translating gives CASSRTGNTEAFF. The whole variable domain, filled in from reference TRBV7-9 and TRBJ1-1, reads DTGVSQNPRHKITKRGQNVTFRCDPISEHNRLYWYRQTLGQGPEFLTYFQNEAQLEKSRLLSDRFSAERPKGSFSTLEIQRTEQGDSAMYLCASSRTGNTEAFFGQGTRLTVV.